These T cell receptor beta chains were read from a single sample in a study of CD8 T cells in Susac syndrome. TCRdb used MiXCR to reprocess the immunoSEQ multiplex PCR reads, holding one entry per CDR3 protein. Of approximately 190,000 distinct CDR3 sequences in the sample, about 95% were seen once. The material sequenced was CD4+ T cells from PBMCs. Receptors were obtained from a human donor with multiple sclerosis. Both conserved end residues are part of each CDR3. The order of the fields is D gene, V gene, J gene, clone size, CDR3 protein, CDR3 DNA. The D gene is left open where the match is weak. Part of the rows lack a size; the others show once, few, many or a class for expanded clones.

>-|TRBV29-1|TRBJ1-1|-
CSVEQGDTEAFF
TGCAGCGTTGAACAGGGTGACACTGAAGCTTTCTTT
>-|TRBV29-1|TRBJ2-1|-
CSASEGLTYNEQFF
TGCAGCGCCTCAGAGGGCCTAACCTACAATGAGCAGTTCTTC
>TRBD2|TRBV20-1|TRBJ2-7|-
CSARDGRGVYEQYF
TGCAGTGCTAGAGATGGGCGGGGGGTCTACGAGCAGTACTTC
>-|TRBV18|TRBJ2-1|-
CASSPPLPRDEQFF
TGTGCCAGCTCACCACCTCTTCCTAGGGATGAGCAGTTCTTC
>TRBD1|TRBV9|TRBJ2-7|-
CASSPGGTGSSYEQYF
TGTGCCAGCAGCCCTGGGGGGACAGGGAGCTCCTACGAGCAGTACTTC
>-|TRBV3-1|TRBJ2-6|once
CAGGFSGANVLTF
TGTGCCGGGGGATTCTCTGGGGCCAACGTCCTGACTTTC
>-|TRBV11-2|TRBJ1-1|-
CASSLGSGQESEAFF
TGTGCCAGCAGCTTAGGTTCAGGGCAAGAATCTGAAGCTTTCTTT
>-|TRBV5-8|TRBJ1-5|-
CASSLEGLMGQPQHF
TGTGCCAGCAGCTTGGAGGGCCTCATGGGTCAGCCCCAGCATTTT
>-|TRBV2|TRBJ1-1|-
CASTPNVRAEAFF
TGTGCCAGCACCCCTAACGTCAGGGCTGAAGCTTTCTTT
>-|TRBV3-1|TRBJ2-5|-
CASSSNQETQYF
TGTGCCAGCAGCTCCAACCAAGAGACCCAGTACTTC
>-|TRBV20-1|TRBJ2-5|once
CSARSRVQETQYF
TGCAGTGCCCGTAGTAGGGTCCAAGAGACCCAGTACTTC
>-|TRBV27|TRBJ2-5|-
CASSPRTNQETQYF
TGTGCCAGCAGTCCGCGGACAAACCAAGAGACCCAGTACTTC
>-|TRBV30|TRBJ2-1|-
CAWSVRTNDEQFF
TGTGCCTGGAGTGTAAGGACTAACGATGAGCAGTTCTTC
>-|TRBV5-4|TRBJ1-1|once
CAYTRQFSLNTEAFF
TGTGCCTACACCCGGCAGTTCAGCCTGAACACTGAAGCTTTCTTT
>-|TRBV14|TRBJ2-7|few
CASSQFSYYEQYF
TGTGCCAGCAGCCAGTTCAGTTATTACGAGCAGTACTTC
>-|TRBV29-1|TRBJ2-7|-
CSVEDGSHEQYF
TGCAGCGTTGAAGATGGATCCCACGAGCAGTACTTC
>-|TRBV20-1|TRBJ2-3|-
CSATSSSTDTQYF
TGCAGTGCTACCTCGAGTTCTACAGATACGCAGTATTTT
>-|TRBV3-1|TRBJ2-3|once
CASSLSSTQYF
TGTGCCAGCAGCCTTTCCTCTACGCAGTATTTT
>-|TRBV7-8|TRBJ1-2|-
CASSPRLPPGAGYTF
TGTGCCAGCAGCCCCAGGCTCCCTCCGGGGGCTGGCTACACCTTC
>-|TRBV5-4|TRBJ1-2|-
CASSLERDYGYTF
TGTGCCAGCAGCTTGGAACGGGACTATGGCTACACCTTC
>TRBD2|TRBV3-1|TRBJ2-7|-
CASSPSGSNYEQYF
TGTGCCAGCAGCCCTAGCGGGAGTAACTACGAGCAGTACTTC
>-|TRBV6-2/TRBV6-3|TRBJ1-6|once
CASRTQNNSPLHF
TGTGCCAGTCGGACACAGAATAATTCACCCCTCCACTTT
>-|TRBV18|TRBJ2-3|-
CASSWLPSLAQDTQYF
TGTGCCAGCTCATGGCTACCGTCACTAGCCCAGGATACGCAGTATTTT
>-|TRBV5-1|TRBJ2-2|-
CASSSPTATGELFF
TGCGCCAGCAGCTCCCCGACAGCCACCGGGGAGCTGTTTTTT
>-|TRBV5-6|TRBJ2-2|-
CASRSGWAGLRSGELFF
TGTGCCAGCAGATCGGGGTGGGCCGGGCTCAGGTCCGGGGAGCTGTTTTTT
>TRBD1|TRBV29-1|TRBJ1-4|-
CSVQQGTNEKLFF
TGCAGCGTGCAACAGGGGACTAATGAAAAACTGTTTTTT
>-|TRBV7-2|TRBJ2-5|-
CASSYAAETQYF
TGTGCCAGCAGTTACGCTGCGGAGACCCAGTACTTC
>TRBD1|TRBV24-1|TRBJ2-5|-
CATSGEQGENQETQYF
TGTGCCACCAGTGGCGAACAGGGGGAAAACCAAGAGACCCAGTACTTC
>-|TRBV9|TRBJ2-6|-
CASSVAGSPRGANVLTF
TGTGCCAGCAGCGTAGCGGGCAGCCCGAGAGGGGCCAACGTCCTGACTTTC
>-|TRBV5-4|TRBJ2-5|-
CASSSPRGASQETQYF
TGTGCCAGCAGCTCTCCCCGAGGGGCCTCTCAAGAGACCCAGTACTTC
>TRBD1|TRBV19|TRBJ2-1|-
CASSINRGHFNEQFF
TGTGCCAGCTCGATCAACAGGGGGCATTTCAATGAGCAGTTCTTC
>-|TRBV29-1|TRBJ2-3|-
CSVDLGSTDTQYF
TGCAGCGTTGATTTGGGTTCGACAGATACGCAGTATTTT
>-|TRBV2|TRBJ2-5|once
CASRARRNQETQYF
TGTGCCAGCAGAGCCCGGAGGAACCAAGAGACCCAGTACTTC
>-|TRBV3-1|TRBJ1-2|-
CASSQGKGWRGYTF
TGTGCCAGCAGCCAGGGAAAAGGGTGGCGTGGCTACACCTTC
>-|TRBV29-1|TRBJ2-7|-
CSVGGWLRSYEQYF
TGCAGCGTTGGTGGGTGGCTCAGGTCCTACGAGCAGTACTTC